This TCR beta chain was documented in a study of CD8+ T cells in alopecia areata. Overall study context: The duration of tofacitinib was 6 to 18 months, with 6 months off drug afterward.

Sequencing used cDNA as its template, made by extracting RNA and reverse transcribing it. The protocol was immunoSEQ multiplex PCR, while the TCRdb copy is restricted to in-frame clones and leaves out a portion. This sample has 110,000 or so clones, with about 61% found just once. This CDR3 region has 11 residues. V dropped 2 bases and J dropped 5 bases, with 1 base sitting between them. Per germline, CDR1 MGHDK and CDR2 SYGVNS. Treatment defined: oral pan-JAK inhibitor, 5-10 mg twice daily. The chain couples TRBV25-1 to TRBJ2-1, with D hard to call. The starting material was CD8+ T cells sorted from blood, obtained at week 4, from a patient treated with tofacitinib. The clonotype was recovered from a human donor with alopecia areata. As DNA, the CDR3 is TGTGCCAGCAGTGAAGACAATGAGCAGTTCTTC. Translated: CASSEDNEQFF.